This note documents a single T cell receptor (beta chain) sequence. Its antigen remains unknown. The CDR3 spans 15 residues. The germline V gene encodes CDR1 MNHEY and CDR2 SMNVEV (reference sequence). This sample was included in a study of CXCR3-negative and CXCR3-positive naive CD8 T cells. General study results and limits: Naive subsets did not differ in surface CD5, and the authors estimated TCR strength using properties of the TRB CDR3. Cryopreservation partially lowered CXCR3 expression, so most assays used fresh PBMCs. Hydrophobicity was higher for TRB CDR3s found in CXCR3-positive naive cells than in CXCR3-negative naive cells.

All TRB cDNA libraries came from 5' RACE performed with UMI labels. TCRdb re-analyzed the 5' RACE reads; it lists each CDR3 protein once, without DNA. The listing contains about 6,700 distinct CDR3 sequences. Material for sequencing was naive CXCR3+ CD8+ T cells from blood. Indicated subset: CD45RO-CCR7+CD27+CD95- naive CD8+ T cells expressing CXCR3 (TNR3+). This TCR was sampled from a human donor in good health. Some clones in this sample may be carry-over from other donors' samples. This chain connects TRBV27 to TRBJ2-7; TCRdb indicates TRBD2, and absent DNA this call remains unverified. CDR3 protein: CASSLIAGGSYEQYF.